Here is one T cell receptor (beta chain) with its context. This clonotype came up a few times. It has no known antigen specificity. Sequence at one end of the junction differs from germline and may be a read error. Per the publication, the treatment or condition label means: live attenuated yellow fever vaccine strain. At every blood-draw timepoint, two biological replicates of bulk PBMCs were collected. PBMCs were isolated from peripheral blood using a standard Ficoll-Paque protocol. RNA was extracted with TriZol from bulk PBMCs, CD4 and CD8 fractions, and dextramer-positive and dextramer-negative fractions. TCR cDNA was synthesized by 5'RACE template switching, which introduced a universal primer site and unique molecular identifiers. Priming for cDNA synthesis came from both the TCR alpha and TCR beta constant segments. Two PCR steps were used to amplify libraries, with sample barcodes and sequencing adapters being added in the second step. Sequencing of libraries was performed on Illumina HiSeq 2500 (2x100 bp) or NovaSeq (2x150 bp). In the original analysis: MIGEC handled demultiplexing of reads and collapsing into UMI consensus sequences, while MiXCR performed V(D)J alignment. Vaccine-responding clonotypes were identified with edgeR using replicate PBMC samples, with FDR below 0.01 and a log2 fold change above 5 up to day 15 being required. Bulk clonotypes were assigned CD4 or CD8 identity according to which sequenced CD4 or CD8 repertoire held them at higher abundance. The public reads were reprocessed in TCRdb via fastp at Q25 and MiXCR, keeping in-frame beta chains. Every entry covers one CDR3 protein and lists the most common genes and DNA from its rows. These V and J calls derive from TCRdb rather than the authors' analysis. The sample yields approximately 610,000 distinct CDR3 sequences; less than 20% were counted once. Of the sample, approximately 15% falls within the top ten clones.

The CDR3 covers 16 residues, taking in both the cysteine and the phenylalanine. Solely the CDR3 DNA is kept, with 48 bases framed from the first base. CDR1 and CDR2 are read off the germline V gene as MGHRA and YSYEKL. The sample belongs to a study of T cells after yellow fever vaccination (dated by TCRdb to about 2019). The study in broad terms: The SMART-Seq v4 Ultra Low Input RNA kit was used to prepare libraries from fractions with low cell numbers. To follow T-cell clones before and after primary and booster YFV17D yellow fever vaccination, bulk TCR alpha and beta repertoires were sequenced over time. Two healthy male donors made up the cohort, one aged 18 to 30 years and the other aged 30 to 40 years. Bulk PBMC replicates and cell subsets were isolated from blood drawn at multiple timepoints before and after both primary and secondary immunization. Beyond this particular receptor, the publication reports: Computational filtering was needed because FACS-sorted repertoires could contain abundant contaminating clonotypes from the bulk population. The secondary T-cell response was found to be weaker but faster than the primary response, with a peak reached on day 5 rather than on day 15. After the booster, most of the clones that had expanded following primary vaccination were detected again (roughly 97% of CD4 and around 90% of CD8), which suggests that memory was broadly maintained. A small fraction of clonotypes showed up in both the CD4 and CD8 compartments, probably as a result of convergent recombination. Because only a couple of donors were included in the study, the extent to which the findings can be generalized is limited.

The sequence joins TRBV4-1 to TRBJ2-1; 8 bases in between match TRBD1. The clonotype comes from a man in his late teens or twenties who received the YFV17D yellow fever vaccine. The sample consisted of PBMCs, taken about 5 days after the first yellow fever vaccination. The CDR3 amino acid sequence is: CASSQAGTGSFNEQFF. The bases read TGCGCCAGCAGCCAAGCCGGGACAGGTTCCTTCAATGAGCAGTTCTTC.